This TCR beta chain is drawn from a study of T-cell reconstitution after alpha-beta-depleted transplantation in children. Unique molecular identifiers were incorporated when the TCRbeta library was constructed. In TCRdb, the PCR reads were re-called with MiXCR into one record per CDR3 protein. The top ten clones hold around 0.96% of a sample with 600,000 to 700,000 distinct CDR3 sequences, over 15% of them seen once. A remark on this clonotype: With a much larger clone just one base away, this may be a read error.

Germline V CDR1 and CDR2: MNHEY, SVGAGI. CDR3 length: 14 residues. V is TRBV6-5 and J is TRBJ2-1; tentative D call: TRBD2 (5 bases). The TCR sequence derives from a human donor who donated a stem cell graft to a child with acute myeloid leukemia. Sequencing was performed on PBMCs from the stem cell graft donor, taken from the stem cell graft. CDR3 coding DNA: TGTGCCAGCAGTTACTCCCCGGGGTACAATGACCAGTTCTTC. It translates to CASSYSPGYNDQFF.